The 10 T cell receptor beta chains reported below all come from one sample, sequenced in a study of T cells after yellow fever vaccination. One entry per CDR3 protein, called by TCRdb with MiXCR from the 5' RACE reads. The sample records about 370,000 distinct CDR3 sequences, roughly 10% being singletons. The source was PBMCs, collected on the day of the first yellow fever vaccination. Receptors originate from a man younger than 35 who received the YFV17D yellow fever vaccine.

The V and J genes are TRBV4-1 and TRBJ1-2, with 7 nucleotides matching TRBD1. This CDR3 region has 19 residues. Germline CDR1 and CDR2: MGHRA and YSYEKL. The V and J ends lost 0 bases and 8 bases, in that order; junction bases with no gene match: 21. The CDR3 nucleotides read TGCGCCAGCAGCCAAGAGGGGGGTGTCGGACAGGAGATGCGCTGGGGCTACACCTTC. It translates to CASSQEGGVGQEMRWGYTF.

This clonotype was observed at least ten times. The chain has TRBV19 and TRBJ1-5; D ambiguous. V was shortened by 6 bases and J by 0 bases, with 15 bases between the two germline ends. The CDR3 sequence is 16 residues long. CDR1 is LNHDA, CDR2 SQIVND, per germline (reference sequence). CDR3 nucleotide sequence: TGTGCCAGTAGACAAAGGTCGTTAGATAGCAATCAGCCCCAGCATTTT. Its translation is CASRQRSLDSNQPQHF.

This clonotype was counted at least ten times. The chain employs TRBV7-2 and TRBJ2-5; D may match TRBD1 or TRBD2 (5 bases each). The CDR3 length is 14 residues. With 5 bases removed from V and 5 bases from J, the gap between germline ends came to 15 bases. Germline-derived CDR1 and CDR2 are SGHTA and FQGNSA. This chain's CDR3 is CASSRNPGQETQYF. For the CDR3, the DNA is TGTGCCAGCAGCCGCAACCCGGGGCAGGAGACCCAGTACTTC.

This clonotype was counted many times. The rearrangement links TRBV5-1 to TRBJ1-4, with 7 bases matching TRBD1. CDR1 SGHRS and CDR2 YFSETQ come from the germline V gene. The CDR3 extends over 14 amino acids. The J segment lost 7 bases and the V segment lost 0 bases, leaving 3 bases of the junction unmatched. The chain's CDR3 is CASSLGQGGEKLFF. The CDR3, as DNA: TGCGCCAGCAGCTTGGGACAGGGAGGTGAAAAACTGTTTTTT. The full variable domain, completed using reference TRBV5-1 and TRBJ1-4, is KAGVTQTPRYLIKTRGQQVTLSCSPISGHRSVSWYQQTPGQGLQFLFEYFSETQRNKGNFPGRFSGRQFSNSRSEMNVSTLELGDSALYLCASSLGQGGEKLFFGSGTQLSVL.

J is TRBJ1-5 and V is TRBV7-2; tentative D call: TRBD1 (5 bases). V lost 4 bases, J lost 0 bases, and 13 bases lay in between. CDR3 size: 16 residues. Germline values: CDR1 SGHTA, CDR2 FQGNSA. The CDR3 nucleotides read TGTGCCAGCAGCTCCGGGACGGCTTATAGCAATCAGCCCCAGCATTTT. Amino acids: CASSSGTAYSNQPQHF.

Ten or more counts support this clonotype. One junction end does not reproduce the germline sequence, and a read error may be involved. The chain is built from TRBV11-2 and TRBJ2-2, with 8 bases lining up with TRBD1. CDR3 length: 13 residues. The germline CDR1 and CDR2 sequences are SGHAT and FQNNGV. CDR3 in DNA: TGTGCCACCTGGACAGGGAACATCGGGGAGCTGTTTTTT. Translation: CATWTGNIGELFF. Using reference TRBV11-2 and TRBJ2-2 for the parts outside the CDR3, the full variable domain is EAGVAQSPRYKIIEKRQSVAFWCNPISGHATLYWYQQILGQGPKLLIQFQNNGVVDDSQLPKDRFSAERLKGVDSTLKIQPAKLEDSAVYLCATWTGNIGELFFGEGSRLTVL.

This clonotype was observed a handful of times. This chain joins TRBV9 and TRBJ1-1; the D is unclear. CDR3 size: 15 residues. The germline CDR1 and CDR2 sequences are SGDLS and YYNGEE. Trimming took off 0 bases at V and 2 bases at J, with 11 bases between the two ends. The CDR3 nucleotides read TGTGCCAGCAGCGTAGGAGGCAGCTTTAACACTGAAGCTTTCTTT. Amino acids: CASSVGGSFNTEAFF.

This clonotype was seen repeatedly, ten times or more. The rearrangement joins TRBV7-8 to TRBJ1-1; D is unclear. V was trimmed by 5 bases and J by 1 base, leaving 11 bases between them. CDR1 is SGHVS and CDR2 is FQNEAQ in the germline V gene. The CDR3 covers 14 residues. CDR3 nucleotides: TGTGCCAGCAGCCCCCGGACGGCGAACACTGAAGCTTTCTTT. Translating it yields CASSPRTANTEAFF. The variable domain in full, completed from reference TRBV7-8 and TRBJ1-1, reads GAGVSQSPRYKVAKRGQDVALRCDPISGHVSLFWYQQALGQGPEFLTYFQNEAQLDKSGLPSDRFFAERPEGSVSTLKIQRTQQEDSAVYLCASSPRTANTEAFFGQGTRLTVV.

The chain couples TRBV9 to TRBJ1-2, with D maybe TRBD1 (6 bases). The germline V gene has CDR1 SGDLS and CDR2 YYNGEE. The CDR3 covers 15 residues. Trimming cost V 0 bases and J 2 bases, with 11 bases left between them. CDR3 amino acids: CASSVGTANNYGYTF. In nucleotides, the CDR3 is TGTGCCAGCAGCGTAGGGACAGCAAACAACTATGGCTACACCTTC.

The chain uses TRBV5-1 and TRBJ2-6; D is possibly TRBD1 (6 bases). V lost 7 bases to trimming and J lost 0 bases, with 11 bases between them. CDR3 length equals 15 residues. Germline loops: CDR1 SGHRS, CDR2 YFSETQ. The CDR3 coding sequence is TGCGCCAGCGGCGGACAGCCCTCTGGGGCCAACGTCCTGACTTTC. It yields the protein CASGGQPSGANVLTF.